The rows below give T cell receptor beta chains drawn from one sample of a study of blood T cell repertoires in COVID-19. Measured with immunoSEQ multiplex PCR; TCRdb has only the in-frame clones, and not every one. The sample holds roughly 160,000 clones; about 86% are singletons and the top ten take 10%. The sequencing input was peripheral blood. These receptor sequences come from a woman in her 70s with COVID-19, enrolled during active disease. Both conserved end residues are part of each CDR3. D genes are given only for firm matches. Size is stated for part of the rows, as once, few or many counts, or as a class when the clone is expanded.

abundance,d_gene,v_gene,j_gene,CDR3nt,CDR3aa
.,.,TRBV5-6,TRBJ2-3,TGTGCCAGCAGCTTCCTGGATACGCAGTATTTT,CASSFLDTQYF
.,TRBD2,TRBV9,TRBJ2-5,TGTGCCAGCAGCGTAAGGGGACTAGACCGAGAGACCCAGTACTTC,CASSVRGLDRETQYF
.,TRBD1,TRBV7-2,TRBJ1-2,TGTGCCAGCAGCTTAGCCGACAGGGGAGTCGGCTACACCTTC,CASSLADRGVGYTF
.,.,TRBV5-6,TRBJ1-6,TGTGCCAGCAGCATGCAGGGTGATCACTCACCCCTCCACTTT,CASSMQGDHSPLHF
.,.,TRBV19,TRBJ1-1,TGTGCCAGTAGTCAGGGCTTGAACACTGAAGCTTTCTTT,CASSQGLNTEAFF
.,.,TRBV6-6,TRBJ1-1,TGTGCCAGCAGCCCCAAGGGGACACTATCGAACACTGAAGCTTTCTTT,CASSPKGTLSNTEAFF
.,.,TRBV10-2,TRBJ1-2,TGCGCCAGCAAGGGGCTTGGGGTGGGCGATGGCTACACCTTC,CASKGLGVGDGYTF
.,.,TRBV6-5,TRBJ2-2,TGTGCCAGCAGTCTTTATGCCGGGGAGCTGTTTTTT,CASSLYAGELFF
.,.,TRBV14,TRBJ1-2,TGTGCCAGCAGCCAAGATGCCGGAGGTTTTCTCGGCTACACCTTC,CASSQDAGGFLGYTF
.,.,TRBV4-1,TRBJ1-1,TGCGCCAGCAGCCAATCCCAGGGGTGGGGGACTGAAGCTTTCTTT,CASSQSQGWGTEAFF
.,TRBD1,TRBV5-1,TRBJ1-4,TGCGCCAGCAGGGGGGACAGGGACCGAGGAAGAACTAATGAAAAACTGTTTTTT,CASRGDRDRGRTNEKLFF
.,.,TRBV4-1,TRBJ2-1,TGCGCCAGCAGCCAAGTGGCTAGTCAGAATGAGCAGTTCTTC,CASSQVASQNEQFF
once,.,TRBV29-1,TRBJ2-3,TGCAGCGTTAGGCTAGCGAGCACAGATACGCAGTATTTT,CSVRLASTDTQYF
.,.,TRBV30,TRBJ1-1,TGTGCCTGGAGTCTTTCAGCTGAAGCTTTCTTT,CAWSLSAEAFF
.,.,TRBV5-5,TRBJ1-1,TGTGCCAGCAGCTTACAGGGTATGAACACTGAAGCTTTCTTT,CASSLQGMNTEAFF
.,.,TRBV5-4,TRBJ2-2,TGTGCCAGCAGCTTATCCAGGACATACACCGGGGAGCTGTTTTTT,CASSLSRTYTGELFF
.,TRBD1,TRBV24-1,TRBJ2-1,TGTGCCACCAGTGAACCGGGGACAGCCTCCTACAATGAGCAGTTCTTC,CATSEPGTASYNEQFF
.,.,TRBV3-1/TRBV3-2,TRBJ2-5,TGTGCCAGCAGCCAAGCGGGCCAAGAGACCCAGTACTTC,CASSQAGQETQYF
.,TRBD1,TRBV5-1,TRBJ2-7,TGCGCCAGCAGCCAAATCGGGACAGGGGGTCTCAACGAGCAGTACTTC,CASSQIGTGGLNEQYF
.,.,TRBV27,TRBJ2-1,TGTGCCAGCAGTAGCGACAGCCGGTTCTACAATGAGCAGTTCTTC,CASSSDSRFYNEQFF
few,TRBD1,TRBV19,TRBJ1-5,TGTGCCAGTAGTATTTTGGGGGACAGGGAGTATCAGCCCCAGCATTTT,CASSILGDREYQPQHF
few,TRBD2,TRBV5-1,TRBJ2-1,TGCGCCAGCAGGGGGAAGCTAGCGGAGTACAATGAGCAGTTCTTC,CASRGKLAEYNEQFF